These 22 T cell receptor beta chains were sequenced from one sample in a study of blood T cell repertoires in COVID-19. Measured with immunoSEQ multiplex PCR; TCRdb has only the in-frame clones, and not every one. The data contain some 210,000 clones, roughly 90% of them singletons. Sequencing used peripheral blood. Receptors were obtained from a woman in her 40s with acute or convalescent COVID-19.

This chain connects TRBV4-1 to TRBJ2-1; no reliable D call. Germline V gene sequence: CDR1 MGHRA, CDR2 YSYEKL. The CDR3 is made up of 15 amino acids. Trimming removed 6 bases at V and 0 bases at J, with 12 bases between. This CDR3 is CASRQFWSSYNEQFF. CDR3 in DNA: TGCGCCAGCAGGCAATTTTGGAGCTCCTACAATGAGCAGTTCTTC.

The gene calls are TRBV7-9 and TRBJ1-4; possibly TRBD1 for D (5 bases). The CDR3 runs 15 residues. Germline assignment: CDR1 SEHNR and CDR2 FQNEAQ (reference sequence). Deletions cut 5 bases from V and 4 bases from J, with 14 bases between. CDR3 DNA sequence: TGTGCCAGCAGCCCCGCAACAGGTCTTAATGAAAAACTGTTTTTT. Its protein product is CASSPATGLNEKLFF.

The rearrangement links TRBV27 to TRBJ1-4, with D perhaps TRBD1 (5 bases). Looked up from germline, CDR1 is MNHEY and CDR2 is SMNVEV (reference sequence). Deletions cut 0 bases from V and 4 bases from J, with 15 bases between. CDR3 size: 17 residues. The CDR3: CASSLSMLPGLNEKLFF. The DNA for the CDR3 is TGTGCCAGCAGTTTATCCATGCTTCCGGGACTTAATGAAAAACTGTTTTTT.

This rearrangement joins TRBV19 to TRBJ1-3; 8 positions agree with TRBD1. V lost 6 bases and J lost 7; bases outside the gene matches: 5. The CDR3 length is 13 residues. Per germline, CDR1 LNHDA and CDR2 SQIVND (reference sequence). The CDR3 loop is CASRQQGDNTIYF. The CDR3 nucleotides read TGTGCCAGTAGGCAACAGGGGGACAACACCATATATTTT. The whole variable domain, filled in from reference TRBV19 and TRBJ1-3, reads DGGITQSPKYLFRKEGQNVTLSCEQNLNHDAMYWYRQDPGQGLRLIYYSQIVNDFQKGDIAEGYSVSREKKESFPLTVTSAQKNPTAFYLCASRQQGDNTIYFGEGSWLTVV.

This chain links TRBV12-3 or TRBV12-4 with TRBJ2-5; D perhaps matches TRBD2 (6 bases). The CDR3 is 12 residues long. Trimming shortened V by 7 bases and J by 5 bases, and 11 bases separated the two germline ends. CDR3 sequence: CASTPGEETQYF. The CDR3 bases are TGTGCCAGCACCCCGGGGGAGGAGACCCAGTACTTC.

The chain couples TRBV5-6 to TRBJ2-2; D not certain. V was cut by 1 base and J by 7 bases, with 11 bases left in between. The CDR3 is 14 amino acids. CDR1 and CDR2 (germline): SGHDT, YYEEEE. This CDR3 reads CASSLFSAFGELFF. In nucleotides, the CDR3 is TGTGCCAGCAGCTTGTTTAGTGCGTTCGGGGAGCTGTTTTTT.

DNA of the CDR3: TGTGCCAGCAGTTACTCATCCGGGGCTAACTATGGCTACACCTTC. Its protein is CASSYSSGANYGYTF. The chain is built from TRBV6-5 and TRBJ1-2; D uncertain. This CDR3 region has 15 residues. V gave up 0 bases and J gave up 0 bases, with 8 bases separating them. Germline V lookup: CDR1 MNHEY, CDR2 SVGAGI.

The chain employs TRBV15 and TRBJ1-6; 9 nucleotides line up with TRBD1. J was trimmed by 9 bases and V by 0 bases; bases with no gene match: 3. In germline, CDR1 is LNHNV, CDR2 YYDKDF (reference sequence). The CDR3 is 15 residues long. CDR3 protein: CATSREGQGSSPLHF. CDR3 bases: TGTGCCACCAGCAGAGAGGGACAGGGAAGTTCACCCCTCCACTTT.

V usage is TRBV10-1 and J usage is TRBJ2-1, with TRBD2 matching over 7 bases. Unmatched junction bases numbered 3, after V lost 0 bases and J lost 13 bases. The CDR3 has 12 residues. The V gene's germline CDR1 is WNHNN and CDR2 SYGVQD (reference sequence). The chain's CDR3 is CASSESERGQFF. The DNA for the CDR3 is TGCGCCAGCAGTGAGTCGGAGCGGGGCCAGTTCTTC.

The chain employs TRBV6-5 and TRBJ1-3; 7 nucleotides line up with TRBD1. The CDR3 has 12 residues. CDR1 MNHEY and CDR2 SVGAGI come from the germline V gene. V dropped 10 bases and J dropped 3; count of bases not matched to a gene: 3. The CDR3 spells CATDRDGNTIYF. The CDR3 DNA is TGTGCCACCGACAGGGATGGAAACACCATATATTTT.

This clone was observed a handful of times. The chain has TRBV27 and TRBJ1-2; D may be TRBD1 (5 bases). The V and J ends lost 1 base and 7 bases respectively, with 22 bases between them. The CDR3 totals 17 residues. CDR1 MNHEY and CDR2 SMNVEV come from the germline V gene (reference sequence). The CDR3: CASSLYGGGVSLRGYTF. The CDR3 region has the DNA TGTGCCAGCAGTTTATATGGTGGAGGGGTGTCTTTGCGTGGCTACACCTTC.

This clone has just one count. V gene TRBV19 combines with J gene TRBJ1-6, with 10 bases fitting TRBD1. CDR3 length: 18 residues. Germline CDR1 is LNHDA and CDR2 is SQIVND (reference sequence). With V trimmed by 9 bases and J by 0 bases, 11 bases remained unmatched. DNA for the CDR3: TGTGCCAGCCAGGACAGGGGGGCTACGAGCTCCTATAATTCACCCCTCCACTTT. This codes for CASQDRGATSSYNSPLHF.

Here the CDR3 DNA reads TGTGCCAGTAGCAACCGGGGCTCTGGAAACACCATATATTTT. Encoded protein: CASSNRGSGNTIYF. J is TRBJ1-3 and V is TRBV19; D is ambiguous. Germline CDR1 LNHDA, CDR2 SQIVND (reference sequence). The CDR3 runs to 14 residues. V lost 6 bases, J lost 0 bases, and 9 bases lay in between.

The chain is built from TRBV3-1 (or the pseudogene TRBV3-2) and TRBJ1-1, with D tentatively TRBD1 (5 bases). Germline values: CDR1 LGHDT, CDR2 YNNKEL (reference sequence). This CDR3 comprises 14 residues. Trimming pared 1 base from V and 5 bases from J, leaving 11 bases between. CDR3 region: CASSQGSGRTEAFF. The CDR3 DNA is TGTGCCAGCAGCCAAGGGTCAGGGAGGACTGAAGCTTTCTTT.

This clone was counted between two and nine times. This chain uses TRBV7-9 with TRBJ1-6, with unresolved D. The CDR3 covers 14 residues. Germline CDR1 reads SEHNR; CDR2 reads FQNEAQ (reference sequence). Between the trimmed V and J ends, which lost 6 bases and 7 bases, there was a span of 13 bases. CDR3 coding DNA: TGTGCCAGCAGGACGGGATACCCGAATTCACCCCTCCACTTT. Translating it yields CASRTGYPNSPLHF.

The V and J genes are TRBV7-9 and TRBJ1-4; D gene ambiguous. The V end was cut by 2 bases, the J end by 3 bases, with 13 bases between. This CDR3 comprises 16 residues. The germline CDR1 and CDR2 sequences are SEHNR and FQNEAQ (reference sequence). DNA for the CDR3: TGTGCCAGCAGCTTAATATCTTGGGCCGCTAATGAAAAACTGTTTTTT. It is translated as CASSLISWAANEKLFF. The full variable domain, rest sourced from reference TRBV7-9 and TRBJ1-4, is DTGVSQNPRHKITKRGQNVTFRCDPISEHNRLYWYRQTLGQGPEFLTYFQNEAQLEKSRLLSDRFSAERPKGSFSTLEIQRTEQGDSAMYLCASSLISWAANEKLFFGSGTQLSVL.

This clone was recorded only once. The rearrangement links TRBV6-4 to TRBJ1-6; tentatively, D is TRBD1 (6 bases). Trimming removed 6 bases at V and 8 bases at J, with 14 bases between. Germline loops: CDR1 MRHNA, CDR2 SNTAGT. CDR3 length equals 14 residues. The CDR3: CASSASDSHSPLHF. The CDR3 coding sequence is TGTGCCAGCAGCGCCTCGGACAGCCATTCACCCCTCCACTTT.

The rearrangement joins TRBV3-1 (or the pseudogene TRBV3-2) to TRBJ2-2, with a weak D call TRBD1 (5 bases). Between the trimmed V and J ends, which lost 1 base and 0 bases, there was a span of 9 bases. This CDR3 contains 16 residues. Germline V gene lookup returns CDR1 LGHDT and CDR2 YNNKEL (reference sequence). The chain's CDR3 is CASSQGWGPNTGELFF. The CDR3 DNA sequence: TGTGCCAGCAGCCAAGGTTGGGGCCCGAACACCGGGGAGCTGTTTTTT.

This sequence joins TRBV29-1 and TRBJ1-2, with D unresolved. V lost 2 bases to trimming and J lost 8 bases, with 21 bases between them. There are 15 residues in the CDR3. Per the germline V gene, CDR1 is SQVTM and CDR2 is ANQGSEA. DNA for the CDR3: TGCAGCGTTGAAATAGTCCCGGACTTCATGCAAGGCTACACCTTC. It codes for CSVEIVPDFMQGYTF.

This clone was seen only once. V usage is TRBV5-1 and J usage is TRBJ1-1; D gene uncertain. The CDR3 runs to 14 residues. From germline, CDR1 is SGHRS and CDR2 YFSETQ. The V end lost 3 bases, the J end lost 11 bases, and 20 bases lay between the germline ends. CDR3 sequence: CASSSTQSPGPAFF. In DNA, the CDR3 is TGCGCCAGCAGCTCTACCCAAAGCCCGGGTCCCGCTTTCTTT.

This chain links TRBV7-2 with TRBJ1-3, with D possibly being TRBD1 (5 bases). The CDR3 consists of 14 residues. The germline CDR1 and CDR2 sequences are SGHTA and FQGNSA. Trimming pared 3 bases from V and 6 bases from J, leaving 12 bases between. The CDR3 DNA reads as TGTGCCAGCAGCTTTATAGGGGTCATAAACACCATATATTTT. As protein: CASSFIGVINTIYF.

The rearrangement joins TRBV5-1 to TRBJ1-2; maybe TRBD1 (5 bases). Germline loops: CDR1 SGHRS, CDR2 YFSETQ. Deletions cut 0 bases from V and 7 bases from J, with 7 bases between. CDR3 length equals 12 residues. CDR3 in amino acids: CASSLDQGGYTF. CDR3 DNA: TGCGCCAGCAGCTTGGACCAGGGTGGCTACACCTTC. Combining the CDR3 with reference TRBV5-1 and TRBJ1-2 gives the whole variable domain KAGVTQTPRYLIKTRGQQVTLSCSPISGHRSVSWYQQTPGQGLQFLFEYFSETQRNKGNFPGRFSGRQFSNSRSEMNVSTLELGDSALYLCASSLDQGGYTFGSGTRLTVV.